Below are 24 T cell receptor beta chains sequenced from a single sample in a study of blood T cell repertoires in COVID-19 (TCRdb year 2020). Libraries came from the immunoSEQ multiplex PCR assay. TCRdb took this table from immuneACCESS and kept in-frame rearrangements with V and J called. Such tables lack part of the clones; where checked against another copy, unresolved V genes explain under half of the gap, and the rest is unexplained. Recorded for this sample are fewer than 200,000 clones; 80% to 90% of them occurred a single time. The ten largest clones represent over 7.5% of the sample. The sample taken for sequencing was peripheral blood. The receptors derive from a middle-aged man with active or convalescent COVID-19.

This chain connects TRBV10-3 to TRBJ2-7; a possible D gene is TRBD1 (6 bases). The CDR3 totals 15 residues. With 0 bases removed from V and 0 bases from J, the gap between germline ends came to 9 bases. Germline V gene sequence: CDR1 ENHRY, CDR2 SYGVKD. The CDR3 nucleotides are TGTGCCATCAGTGAGTCCCGGGACAACTCCTACGAGCAGTACTTC. It is translated as CAISESRDNSYEQYF.

The genes are TRBV29-1 and TRBJ1-2, with D possibly matching TRBD1 (6 bases). V lost 2 bases, J lost 3 bases, and 13 bases lay in between. The CDR3 contains 14 residues. Per germline, CDR1 SQVTM and CDR2 ANQGSEA. The CDR3 DNA follows: TGCAGCGTTGAAAAGGGGGTGTTGGACTATGGCTACACCTTC. This sequence encodes CSVEKGVLDYGYTF.

The genes are TRBV18 and TRBJ2-5; 10 bases are shared with TRBD1. Germline trimming cut 2 bases from V and 0 bases from J; bases unmatched to any gene: 18. The CDR3 has 21 amino acids. CDR1 is KGHSH, CDR2 LQKENI, per germline. Here the CDR3 reads CASSPSPGQGPRQHNQETQYF. CDR3 bases: TGTGCCAGCTCACCATCCCCGGGACAGGGGCCCCGCCAACACAACCAAGAGACCCAGTACTTC.

The rearrangement links TRBV7-8 to TRBJ1-1; 10 bases align to TRBD1. The CDR3 covers 12 residues. Germline V gives CDR1 SGHVS, CDR2 FQNEAQ. With V trimmed by 5 bases and J by 11 bases, 5 bases remained unmatched. The chain's CDR3 is CASSQTGGIAFF. The CDR3 coding sequence is TGTGCCAGCAGCCAGACAGGGGGCATTGCTTTCTTT.

The chain combines TRBV5-1 with TRBJ2-2; 7 bases agree with TRBD1. CDR1 is SGHRS and CDR2 is YFSETQ in the germline V gene. CDR3 length: 14 amino acids. V trimming: 0 bases; J trimming: 7 bases; junction bases outside the gene matches: 3. CDR3 coding DNA: TGCGCCAGCAGCTTGGACAGGGGAAACGGGGAGCTGTTTTTT. Its translation: CASSLDRGNGELFF.

CDR3 sequence reads: CASSFGGSSYNSPLHF. The CDR3 bases are TGTGCCAGCAGCTTCGGGGGGAGCTCCTATAATTCACCCCTCCACTTT. The rearrangement joins TRBV7-9 to TRBJ1-6; TRBD1 might be the D (5 bases). CDR1 SEHNR and CDR2 FQNEAQ come from the germline V gene (reference sequence). The CDR3 contains 16 residues. V shed 3 bases and J shed 0 bases, with 9 bases lying between them.

V and J are TRBV6-1 and TRBJ2-5; TRBD1 matches at 8 bases. This CDR3 is built from 15 residues. Germline lookup yields CDR1 MNHNS and CDR2 SASEGT. V was clipped by 3 bases and J by 5 bases; unmatched bases: 8. CDR3 coding DNA: TGTGCCAGCAGTGATAGACAGGGGTGGGGGGAGACCCAGTACTTC. Its protein is CASSDRQGWGETQYF.

J is TRBJ2-7 and V is TRBV6-2 or TRBV6-3; D may be TRBD2 (5 bases). The CDR3 has 14 residues. V was cut by 1 base and J by 5 bases, with 12 bases left in between. Germline V gives CDR1 MNHEY, CDR2 SVGEGT. The CDR3 here is CASSYLRVSDEQYF. The CDR3 nucleotides read TGTGCCAGCAGTTACTTGAGGGTATCGGACGAGCAGTACTTC.

The chain uses TRBV24-1 and TRBJ2-5; a weak D match, TRBD2 (6 bases). V was shortened by 3 bases and J by 2 bases, with 12 bases between the two germline ends. The germline V gene has CDR1 KGHDR and CDR2 SFDVKD. This CDR3 has 15 amino acids. The CDR3 loop is CATSDPRGGQETQYF. CDR3 nucleotide sequence: TGTGCCACCAGTGATCCGCGGGGAGGACAAGAGACCCAGTACTTC.

The V and J genes are TRBV27 and TRBJ1-4; possible D gene TRBD1, 6 bases. The CDR3 extends over 14 amino acids. The V end lost 4 bases, the J end lost 5 bases, and 11 bases lay between the germline ends. Germline CDR1 and CDR2: MNHEY and SMNVEV (reference sequence). The CDR3 protein is CASSSAGENEKLFF. CDR3 sequence (DNA): TGTGCCAGCAGTTCGGCAGGGGAGAATGAAAAACTGTTTTTT.

This clone has more than one count but fewer than ten. The chain recombines TRBV27 with TRBJ1-3; 9 nucleotides agree with TRBD1. This CDR3 is 19 amino acids long. Looked up from germline, CDR1 is MNHEY and CDR2 is SMNVEV (reference sequence). Trimming removed 2 bases from V and 3 bases from J; junction bases left unmatched: 14. CDR3: CASSLEENRGQGFGNTIYF. The CDR3 nucleotides read TGTGCCAGCAGTTTAGAAGAAAACCGGGGACAGGGATTTGGAAACACCATATATTTT.

The chain uses TRBV3-1 (or the pseudogene TRBV3-2) and TRBJ2-1; 14 nucleotides align to TRBD2. The V segment lost 5 bases and the J segment 3 bases; nucleotides outside the gene matches: 6. The CDR3 length is 17 residues. From germline, CDR1 is LGHDT and CDR2 YNNKEL (reference sequence). The CDR3 nucleotides read TGTGCCAGCAGCGGCGGGACTAGCGGGAGCTTCTACAATGAGCAGTTCTTC. It codes for CASSGGTSGSFYNEQFF.

The chain links TRBV5-5 to TRBJ1-5; D gene ambiguous. The germline CDR1 and CDR2 sequences are SGHKS and YYEKEE (reference sequence). With 0 bases removed from V and 4 bases from J, the gap between germline ends came to 8 bases. The CDR3 contains 14 residues. CDR3 in amino acids: CASSLGSFNQPQHF. In nucleotides, the CDR3 is TGTGCCAGCAGCTTGGGCAGTTTTAATCAGCCCCAGCATTTT.

The J gene is TRBJ2-2, the V gene TRBV7-6; 8 positions agree with TRBD1. The germline gives CDR1 SGHVS, CDR2 FNYEAQ. V was clipped by 4 bases and J by 3 bases; unmatched bases: 4. This CDR3 has 15 residues. The CDR3 here is CASSSQTGDTGELFF. Here the CDR3 DNA reads TGTGCCAGCAGCTCACAGACAGGGGACACCGGGGAGCTGTTTTTT. The full variable domain, with the rest looked up from reference TRBV7-6 and TRBJ2-2, is GAGVSQSPRYKVTKRGQDVALRCDPISGHVSLYWYRQALGQGPEFLTYFNYEAQQDKSGLPNDRFSAERPEGSISTLTIQRTEQRDSAMYRCASSSQTGDTGELFFGEGSRLTVL.

The J gene is TRBJ1-5, the V gene TRBV28, with D unclear. Trimming left V 7 bases short and J 4 bases short, with 20 bases between. The CDR3 consists of 16 residues. CDR1 is MDHEN, CDR2 SYDVKM, per germline. The CDR3 sequence: CASTTQRRADNQPQHF. Written as DNA, the CDR3 is TGTGCCAGCACCACCCAAAGGCGGGCAGATAATCAGCCCCAGCATTTT.

Concerning this clone: The junction and the germline gene differ at one end; a read error may be behind it. V usage is TRBV6-1 and J usage is TRBJ1-3; 7 bases are a match to TRBD1. The CDR3 runs 15 residues. Germline lookup yields CDR1 MNHNS and CDR2 SASEGT. CDR3 sequence reads: CASREGGFSGNTIYF. The DNA of the CDR3 is TGTGCCAGCAGGGAAGGGGGCTTCTCTGGAAACACCATATATTTT.

The CDR3 DNA reads as TGTGCCAGCAGACAGGTCAGCGTCACCTACGAGCAGTACTTC. Translated: CASRQVSVTYEQYF. The genes are TRBV6-5 and TRBJ2-7, with D possibly matching TRBD1 (5 bases). Germline CDR1 MNHEY, CDR2 SVGAGI. V lost 6 bases and J lost 2, with 14 bases in between. CDR3 length: 14 residues.

In this sample, this clone turned up a few times. The J gene is TRBJ2-1, the V gene TRBV7-3; 7 bases match TRBD1. V shed 5 bases, J shed 7 bases, and the junction held 11 bases outside the gene matches. Germline-derived CDR1 and CDR2 are SGHTA and FQGTGA. The CDR3 loop spans 15 amino acids. This CDR3 reads CASSLNGDRTNEQFF. Written as DNA, the CDR3 is TGTGCCAGCAGCCTTAACGGGGACAGAACTAATGAGCAGTTCTTC.

The CDR3 region is CASRDRGEETQYF. The DNA of the CDR3 is TGTGCCTCACGGGACAGGGGGGAGGAGACCCAGTACTTC. This rearrangement joins TRBV19 to TRBJ2-5, with TRBD1 matching over 11 bases. Germline V gives CDR1 LNHDA, CDR2 SQIVND (reference sequence). Germline trimming cut 11 bases from V and 5 bases from J; bases unmatched to any gene: 7. The CDR3 is made up of 13 amino acids.

This clone was counted only a few times. The gene calls are TRBV5-1 and TRBJ2-7; 7 bases line up with TRBD2. With V trimmed by 4 bases and J by 5 bases, 12 bases remained unmatched. The CDR3 has 15 amino acids. CDR1 SGHRS and CDR2 YFSETQ come from the germline V gene. The CDR3 here is CASSATGGSPHEQYF. CDR3 nucleotide sequence: TGCGCCAGCAGCGCCACCGGGGGGTCCCCTCACGAGCAGTACTTC.

CDR3 loop: CASSQVGYEQYF. CDR3 DNA sequence: TGTGCCAGCAGCCAAGTCGGCTACGAGCAGTACTTC. V usage is TRBV3-1 (or the pseudogene TRBV3-2) and J usage is TRBJ2-7, with D uncertain. Germline lookup yields CDR1 LGHDT and CDR2 YNNKEL (reference sequence). V lost 1 base to trimming and J lost 3 bases, with 4 bases between them. CDR3 length: 12 amino acids.

The J gene is TRBJ1-2, the V gene TRBV6-5; the D gene is possibly TRBD1 (6 bases). The CDR3 is 14 amino acids. CDR1 is MNHEY, CDR2 SVGAGI, per germline. V was shortened by 5 bases and J by 2 bases, with 12 bases between the two germline ends. The CDR3: CASSRGGGNYGYTF. In DNA, the CDR3 is TGTGCCAGCAGTCGCGGGGGCGGGAACTATGGCTACACCTTC.

The CDR3 DNA follows: TGTGCCAGCAGCACACAGGGGGCTTTTGAAAAACTGTTTTTT. Translating gives CASSTQGAFEKLFF. The chain employs TRBV28 and TRBJ1-4, with TRBD1 matching 9 bases. V lost 6 bases to trimming and J lost 7 bases; unmatched junction nucleotides: 6. From germline, CDR1 is MDHEN and CDR2 SYDVKM. CDR3 length equals 14 residues.

This clone was seen more than once but under ten times. This chain uses TRBV7-2 with TRBJ1-6; D call uncertain. CDR3 size: 16 residues. Germline V gene lookup returns CDR1 SGHTA and CDR2 FQGNSA. Deletions cut 3 bases from V and 0 bases from J, with 9 bases between. Here the CDR3 DNA reads TGTGCCAGCAGCTTCGGGGTTAGCTCCTATAATTCACCCCTCCACTTT. Its translation: CASSFGVSSYNSPLHF.